This entry is about one T cell receptor beta chain. The antigen is not known. The patients all showed relapse after autologous stem cell transplantation, while their brentuximab vedotin exposure varied. Using immunoSEQ multiplex PCR, the repertoire was profiled, and TCRdb retains in-frame clones only, with some absent. The sample has 20,000 to 30,000 clones; roughly three quarters are singletons. Germline V gives CDR1 LNHDA, CDR2 SQIVND (reference sequence). The CDR3 runs 13 residues. The data stem from a study of PD-1 blockade in classical Hodgkin lymphoma. As for the study in general: Patients were given intravenous nivolumab, 3 mg/kg, every 2 weeks. Study-level findings and limits: Those achieving complete response showed baseline diversity like newly diagnosed patients.

This receptor was identified in a human donor with classical Hodgkin lymphoma. Sequenced material: peripheral blood mononuclear cells (PBMCs), taken at baseline. This chain links TRBV19 with TRBJ2-5; D uncertain. The better agreement between TRBJ2-7 and the DNA end casts doubt on the J call. This CDR3 reads CASSPMTSYEQYF. CDR3 DNA: TGTGCCAGTAGTCCCATGACCTCCTACGAGCAGTACTTC.